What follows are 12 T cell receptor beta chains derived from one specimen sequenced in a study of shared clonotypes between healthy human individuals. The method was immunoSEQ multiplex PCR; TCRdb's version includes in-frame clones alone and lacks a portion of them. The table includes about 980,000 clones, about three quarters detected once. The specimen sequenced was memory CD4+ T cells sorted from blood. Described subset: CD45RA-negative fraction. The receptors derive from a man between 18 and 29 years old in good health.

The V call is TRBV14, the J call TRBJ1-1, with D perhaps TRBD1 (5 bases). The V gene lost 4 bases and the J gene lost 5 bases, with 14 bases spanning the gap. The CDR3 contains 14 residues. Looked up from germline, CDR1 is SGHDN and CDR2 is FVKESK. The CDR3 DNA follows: TGTGCCAGCAGCCTGCGGGGCGCGGGGACTGAAGCTTTCTTT. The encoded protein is CASSLRGAGTEAFF. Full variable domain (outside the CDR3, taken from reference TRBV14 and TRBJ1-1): EAGVTQFPSHSVIEKGQTVTLRCDPISGHDNLYWYRRVMGKEIKFLLHFVKESKQDESGMPNNRFLAERTGGTYSTLKVQPAELEDSGVYFCASSLRGAGTEAFFGQGTRLTVV.

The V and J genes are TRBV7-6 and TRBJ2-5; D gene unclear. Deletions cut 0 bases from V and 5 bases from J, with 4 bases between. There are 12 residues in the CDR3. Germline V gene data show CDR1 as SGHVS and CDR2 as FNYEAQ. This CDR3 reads CASSLASETQYF. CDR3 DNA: TGTGCCAGCAGCTTAGCATCCGAGACCCAGTACTTC.

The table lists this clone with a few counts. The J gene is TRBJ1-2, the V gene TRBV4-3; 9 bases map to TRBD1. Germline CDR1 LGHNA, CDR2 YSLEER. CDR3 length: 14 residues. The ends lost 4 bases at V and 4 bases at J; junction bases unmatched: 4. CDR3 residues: CASSPQGQGYGYTF. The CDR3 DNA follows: TGCGCCAGCAGCCCCCAGGGACAGGGCTATGGCTACACCTTC.

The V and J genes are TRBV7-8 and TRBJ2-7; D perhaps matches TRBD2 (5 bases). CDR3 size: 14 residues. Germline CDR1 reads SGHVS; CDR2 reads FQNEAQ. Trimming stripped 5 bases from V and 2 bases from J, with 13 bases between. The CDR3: CASSLNRGPYEQYF. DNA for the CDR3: TGTGCCAGCAGCCTAAACCGGGGTCCCTACGAGCAGTACTTC.

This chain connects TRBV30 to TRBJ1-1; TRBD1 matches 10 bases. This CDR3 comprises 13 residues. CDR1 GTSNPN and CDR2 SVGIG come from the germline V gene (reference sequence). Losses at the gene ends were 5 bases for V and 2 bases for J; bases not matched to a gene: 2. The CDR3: CAWRTGGNTEAFF. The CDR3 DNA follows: TGTGCCTGGCGGACAGGGGGAAACACTGAAGCTTTCTTT.

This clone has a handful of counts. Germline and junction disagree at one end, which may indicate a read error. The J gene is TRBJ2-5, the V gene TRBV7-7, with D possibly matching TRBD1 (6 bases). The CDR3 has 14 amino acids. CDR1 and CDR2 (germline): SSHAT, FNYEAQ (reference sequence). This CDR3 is CASSSGQTGETQYF. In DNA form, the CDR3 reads TGTGCTAGCAGCTCCGGACAGACGGGAGAGACCCAGTACTTC.

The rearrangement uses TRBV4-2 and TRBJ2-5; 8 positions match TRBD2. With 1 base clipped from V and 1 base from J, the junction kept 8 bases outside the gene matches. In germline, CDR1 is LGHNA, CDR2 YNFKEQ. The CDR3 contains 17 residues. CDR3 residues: CASSQGTAGGIQETQYF. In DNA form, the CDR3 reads TGTGCCAGCAGCCAAGGGACTGCGGGGGGTATCCAAGAGACCCAGTACTTC.

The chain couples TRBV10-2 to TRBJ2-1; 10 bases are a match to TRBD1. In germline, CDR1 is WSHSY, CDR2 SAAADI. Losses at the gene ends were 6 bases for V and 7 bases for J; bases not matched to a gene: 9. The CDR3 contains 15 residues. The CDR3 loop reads CASRRPGQGSNEQFF. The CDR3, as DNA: TGCGCCAGCAGACGACCGGGACAGGGGTCGAATGAGCAGTTCTTC.

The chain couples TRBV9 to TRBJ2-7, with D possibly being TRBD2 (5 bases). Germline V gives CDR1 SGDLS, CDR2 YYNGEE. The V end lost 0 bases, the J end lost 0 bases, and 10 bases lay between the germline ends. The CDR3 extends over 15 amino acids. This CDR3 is CASSVGLALSYEQYF. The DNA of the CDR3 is TGTGCCAGCAGCGTAGGTCTAGCTCTCTCCTACGAGCAGTACTTC.

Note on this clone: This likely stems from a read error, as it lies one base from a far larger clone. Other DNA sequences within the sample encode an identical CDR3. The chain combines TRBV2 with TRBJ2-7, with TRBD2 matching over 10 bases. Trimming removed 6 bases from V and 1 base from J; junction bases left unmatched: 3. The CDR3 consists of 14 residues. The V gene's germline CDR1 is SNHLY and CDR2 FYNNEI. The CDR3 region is CASSGLAASYEQYF. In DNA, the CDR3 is TGTGCCAGCAGCGGACTAGCGGCGTCCTACGAGCAGTACTTC.

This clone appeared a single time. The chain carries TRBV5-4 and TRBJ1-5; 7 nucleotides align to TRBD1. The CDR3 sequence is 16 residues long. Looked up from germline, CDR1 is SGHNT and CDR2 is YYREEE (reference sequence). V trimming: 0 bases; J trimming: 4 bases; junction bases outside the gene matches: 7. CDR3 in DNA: TGTGCCAGCAGCTTGGACGGGACAGCAAATAATCAGCCCCAGCATTTT. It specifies CASSLDGTANNQPQHF.

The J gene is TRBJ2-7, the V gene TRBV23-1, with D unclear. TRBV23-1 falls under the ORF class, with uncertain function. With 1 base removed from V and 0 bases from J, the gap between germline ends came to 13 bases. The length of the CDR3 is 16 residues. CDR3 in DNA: TGCGCCAGCAGTCAATGTGGTACCGGGTGCTCCTACGAGCAGTACTTC. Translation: CASSQCGTGCSYEQYF.